The following is a TCR beta chain sequence with its context. The antigen is not known. This sample is part of a study of OX40 agonist ivuxolimab in advanced cancers. Study in general: In this cohort, patients received ivuxolimab, an agonistic anti-OX40 (CD134) antibody. Findings and limits, study-wide: Clonal expansion in partial responders at 0.1-3.0 mg/kg ranked among the lowest. Averaged across samples, CD8+ T cells carried more expanded clones than CD4+ did. Some nonresponders also had low normalized T-cell clonal expansion.

Measured with immunoSEQ multiplex PCR; TCRdb has only the in-frame clones, and not every one. The data show approximately 82,000 clones, just over 85% seen once. The CDR3 contains 13 residues. CDR1 WNHNN and CDR2 SYGVQD come from the germline V gene (reference sequence). V dropped 0 bases and J dropped 4 bases, with 6 bases sitting between them. This sequence joins TRBV10-1 and TRBJ1-2; D ambiguous. The clonotype comes from an adult with an advanced solid tumor such as melanoma, head and neck, liver or kidney cancer. The source was CD4+ or CD8+ T cells sorted from blood, collected in a trial of the OX40 agonist ivuxolimab. The CDR3 is CASSESGTYGYTF. CDR3 bases: TGCGCCAGCAGTGAGTCCGGAACCTATGGCTACACCTTC.